The text below deals with one T cell receptor (beta chain). Its antigen is still unknown. Germline CDR1 reads MNHNS; CDR2 reads SASEGT. The CDR3 is 16 residues long. V shed 3 bases and J 9 bases; nucleotides not matched to a gene: 13. PCR amplification relied on 60 Vbeta primers (plus 13 Jbeta primers). Clones were sequenced by immunoSEQ multiplex PCR, and TCRdb holds only the in-frame ones, with some missing. The data show about 130,000 clones, with around 68% seen just once and approximately 4% held by the top ten. The data stem from a study of cytomegalovirus exposure and HLA in healthy donors. Notes on the study in general: The study put 150 to 200 TCR beta chains on its list as cytomegalovirus-associated.

This TCR derives from a man in his forties in good health and CMV-seropositive. Source material: PBMCs. V usage is TRBV6-1 and J usage is TRBJ1-2; 10 nucleotides agree with TRBD1. The CDR3 protein is CASSEALGQGTASYTF. The CDR3 nucleotides read TGTGCCAGCAGTGAGGCTCTGGGACAGGGGACAGCAAGCTACACCTTC.